The clone carrying this TCR beta chain was recorded only once. Authors' methods: Reference gene primer amplification gave nucleated cell count estimates. Assay used: immunoSEQ multiplex PCR; TCRdb lists only in-frame clones, some missing. The V and J calls and clone size come from that table; D and trimming were worked out from the DNA. There are 200,000 to 300,000 clones in the sample; 80% to 90% occur only once, and around 5% lies in the top ten. The source of the sample is a study of blood T cell repertoires in COVID-19. For the study at large: Sources were T cells, B-cell-depleted T cells, or PBMCs; the material itself was cDNA or gDNA.

This TCR came from a woman aged 70-85 years with acute or convalescent COVID-19. The sample taken for sequencing was peripheral blood.

The CDR3 region has the DNA TGTGCCAGCAGCTTGGATACCCTCGGGGGCTACACCTTC. It is translated as CASSLDTLGGYTF. The genes are TRBV5-4 and TRBJ1-2, with D hard to call. V dropped 0 bases and J dropped 8 bases, with 11 bases sitting between them. CDR3 length: 13 amino acids. Germline-derived CDR1 and CDR2 are SGHNT and YYREEE (reference sequence).